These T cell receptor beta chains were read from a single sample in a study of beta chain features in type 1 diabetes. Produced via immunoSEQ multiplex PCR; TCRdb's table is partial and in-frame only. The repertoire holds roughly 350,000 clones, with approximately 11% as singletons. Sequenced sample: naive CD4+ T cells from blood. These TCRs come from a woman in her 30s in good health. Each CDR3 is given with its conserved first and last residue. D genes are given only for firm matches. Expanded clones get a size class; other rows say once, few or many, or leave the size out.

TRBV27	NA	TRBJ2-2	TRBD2	CASSLGPLAAANTGELFF	TGTGCCAGCAGTTTGGGCCCACTAGCGGCTGCGAACACCGGGGAGCTGTTTTTT
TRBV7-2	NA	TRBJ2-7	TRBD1	CASSSEGASYEQYF	TGTGCCAGCAGCTCCGAGGGGGCCTCCTACGAGCAGTACTTC
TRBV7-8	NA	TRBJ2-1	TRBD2	CASSLSLAGYNEQFF	TGTGCCAGCAGCTTAAGTCTAGCGGGGTACAATGAGCAGTTCTTC
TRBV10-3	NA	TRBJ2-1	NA	CAISVGSYNEQFF	TGTGCCATCAGTGTCGGTTCCTACAATGAGCAGTTCTTC
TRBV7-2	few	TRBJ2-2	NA	CASSHGTRNTGELFF	TGTGCCAGCAGCCATGGGACAAGGAACACCGGGGAGCTGTTTTTT
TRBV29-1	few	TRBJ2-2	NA	CSVVRQANTGELFF	TGCAGCGTTGTACGACAGGCGAACACCGGGGAGCTGTTTTTT
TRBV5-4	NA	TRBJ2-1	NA	CASSLTSSYNEQFF	TGTGCCAGCAGCTTGACCAGCTCCTACAATGAGCAGTTCTTC
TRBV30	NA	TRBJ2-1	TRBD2	CAWLKSVASGSNEQFF	TGTGCCTGGTTGAAATCCGTGGCTAGCGGGAGTAATGAGCAGTTCTTC
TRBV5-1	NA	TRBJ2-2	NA	CASSLLQGGTGELFF	TGCGCCAGCAGCTTGTTACAGGGCGGCACCGGGGAGCTGTTTTTT
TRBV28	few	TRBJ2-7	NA	CASSFSTVRGEQYF	TGTGCCAGCAGTTTCTCTACCGTACGGGGGGAGCAGTACTTC
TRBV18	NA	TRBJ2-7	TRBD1	CASSPSGRQGSSYEQYF	TGTGCCAGCTCACCTTCAGGCCGACAGGGAAGCTCCTACGAGCAGTACTTC
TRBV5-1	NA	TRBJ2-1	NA	CASSLSGRQFF	TGCGCCAGCAGCTTGTCCGGGAGACAGTTCTTC
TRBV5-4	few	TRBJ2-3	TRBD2	CASRGLAGGPGDTQYF	TGTGCCAGCAGGGGACTAGCGGGAGGGCCTGGGGATACGCAGTATTTT
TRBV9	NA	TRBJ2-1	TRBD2	CASSVGAGGLDNEQFF	TGTGCCAGCAGCGTAGGAGCGGGAGGGCTAGACAATGAGCAGTTCTTC
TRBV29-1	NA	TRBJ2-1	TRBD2	CSVSQAGEQFF	TGCAGCGTCTCCCAAGCGGGAGAGCAGTTCTTC
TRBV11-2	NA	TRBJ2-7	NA	CASSLVGAESSYEQYF	TGTGCCAGCAGCTTAGTAGGTGCGGAAAGCTCCTACGAGCAGTACTTC
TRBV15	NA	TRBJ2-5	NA	CATSRDITTQETQYF	TGTGCCACCAGCAGAGATATAACTACCCAAGAGACCCAGTACTTC